This paragraph reports one T cell receptor (beta chain). With 2 bases removed from V and 1 base from J, the gap between germline ends came to 14 bases. This CDR3 is built from 16 residues. Germline CDR1 LNHNV, CDR2 YYDKDF (reference sequence). This specimen comes from a study of cytomegalovirus exposure and HLA in healthy donors. Primers included in the PCR were 60 Vbeta and 13 Jbeta primers. Here immunoSEQ multiplex PCR was the method, and the copy in TCRdb shows in-frame clones only, minus some. The profile shows 90,000 to 120,000 clones, over 75% of them singletons. The source is a male donor in good health and CMV-seronegative. What was sequenced was PBMCs. This chain connects TRBV15 to TRBJ1-1; no firm D call. CDR3 loop: CATSRSPSTGNTEAFF. Written as DNA, the CDR3 is TGTGCCACCAGCAGATCCCCCTCGACTGGGAACACTGAAGCTTTCTTT.